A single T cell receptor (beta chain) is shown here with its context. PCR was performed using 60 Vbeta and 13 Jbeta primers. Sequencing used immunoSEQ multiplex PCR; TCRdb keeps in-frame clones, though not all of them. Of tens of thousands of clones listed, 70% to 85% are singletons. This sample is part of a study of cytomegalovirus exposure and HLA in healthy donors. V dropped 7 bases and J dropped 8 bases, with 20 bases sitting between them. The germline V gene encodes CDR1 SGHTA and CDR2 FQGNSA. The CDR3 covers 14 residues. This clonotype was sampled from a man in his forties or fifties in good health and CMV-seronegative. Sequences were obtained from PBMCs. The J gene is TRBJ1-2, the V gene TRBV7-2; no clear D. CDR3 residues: CASTKVLQVEGYTF. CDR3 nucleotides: TGTGCCAGCACCAAAGTATTACAAGTCGAAGGCTACACCTTC.